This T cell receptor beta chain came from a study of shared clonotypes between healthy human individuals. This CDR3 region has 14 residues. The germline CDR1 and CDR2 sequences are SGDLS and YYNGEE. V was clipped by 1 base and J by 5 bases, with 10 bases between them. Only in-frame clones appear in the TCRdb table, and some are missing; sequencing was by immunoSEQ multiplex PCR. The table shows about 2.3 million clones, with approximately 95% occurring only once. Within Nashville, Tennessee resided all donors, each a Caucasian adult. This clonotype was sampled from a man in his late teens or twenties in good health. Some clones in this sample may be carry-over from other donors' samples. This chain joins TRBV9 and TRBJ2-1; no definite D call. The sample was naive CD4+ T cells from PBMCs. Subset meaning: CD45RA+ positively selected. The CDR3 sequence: CASSVYVTNNEQFF. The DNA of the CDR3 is TGTGCCAGCAGCGTATATGTTACAAACAATGAGCAGTTCTTC. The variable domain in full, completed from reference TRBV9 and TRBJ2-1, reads DSGVTQTPKHLITATGQRVTLRCSPRSGDLSVYWYQQSLDQGLQFLIQYYNGEERAKGNILERFSAQQFPDLHSELNLSSLELGDSALYFCASSVYVTNNEQFFGPGTRLTVL.